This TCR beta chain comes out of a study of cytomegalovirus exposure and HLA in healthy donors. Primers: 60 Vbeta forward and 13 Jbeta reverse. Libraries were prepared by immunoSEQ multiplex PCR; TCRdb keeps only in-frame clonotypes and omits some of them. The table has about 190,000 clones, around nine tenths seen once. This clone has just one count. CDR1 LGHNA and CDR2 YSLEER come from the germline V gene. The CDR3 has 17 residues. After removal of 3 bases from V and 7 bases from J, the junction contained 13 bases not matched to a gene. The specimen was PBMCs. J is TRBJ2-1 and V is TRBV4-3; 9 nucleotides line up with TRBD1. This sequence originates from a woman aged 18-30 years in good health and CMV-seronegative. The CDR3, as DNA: TGCGCCAGCAGCCAGGGCCCCGGGACAGGGAGCTTGAATGAGCAGTTCTTC. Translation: CASSQGPGTGSLNEQFF.